One sample yielded the 5 T cell receptor beta chains listed below, sequenced in a study of graft-versus-host responses after intestinal transplantation. These receptors have no identified antigens. This table comes from immunoSEQ multiplex PCR, and its TCRdb copy is limited to in-frame clones, with some not included. The profile shows roughly 130,000 clones, 92% of them singletons. The input for sequencing was unstimulated CD4+ T cells sorted from spleen or lymph node cells, taken before intestinal transplant. These receptors came from a human donor who received an intestinal transplant.

This chain links TRBV7-9 with TRBJ2-3; TRBD1 might be the D (6 bases). With 3 bases removed from V and 4 bases from J, the gap between germline ends came to 11 bases. Germline V gives CDR1 SEHNR, CDR2 FQNEAQ (reference sequence). This CDR3 contains 14 residues. As DNA, the CDR3 is TGTGCCAGCAGCTTCCAGCAGGGGCCAGATACGCAGTATTTT. It codes for CASSFQQGPDTQYF.

V usage is TRBV2 and J usage is TRBJ2-5; the D call may be TRBD1 or TRBD2 (5 bases each). The CDR3 sequence is 17 residues long. Per germline, CDR1 SNHLY and CDR2 FYNNEI. The V and J ends lost 5 bases and 0 bases respectively, with 19 bases between them. CDR3 sequence (DNA): TGTGCCAGCAGTCCCGGGACCGCTTTCCGGTACCAAGAGACCCAGTACTTC. It specifies CASSPGTAFRYQETQYF. The whole variable domain, filled in from reference TRBV2 and TRBJ2-5, reads EPEVTQTPSHQVTQMGQEVILRCVPISNHLYFYWYRQILGQKVEFLVSFYNNEISEKSEIFDDQFSVERPDGSNFTLKIRSTKLEDSAMYFCASSPGTAFRYQETQYFGPGTRLLVL.

The chain is built from TRBV3-1 (or the pseudogene TRBV3-2) and TRBJ2-7; no clear D gene. Germline V gives CDR1 LGHDT, CDR2 YNNKEL (reference sequence). Deletions cut 4 bases from V and 6 bases from J, with 1 base between. This CDR3 has 9 amino acids. CDR3 sequence reads: CASSPEQYF. CDR3 sequence (DNA): TGTGCCAGCAGCCCCGAGCAGTACTTC.

This chain joins TRBV12-5 and TRBJ2-1, with unresolved D. The CDR3 contains 11 residues. CDR1 and CDR2 (germline): LGHNT, FRNRAP. V was shortened by 3 bases and J by 4 bases, with 1 base between the two germline ends. CDR3: CASGFYNEQFF. The CDR3 DNA reads as TGTGCTAGTGGTTTTTACAATGAGCAGTTCTTC.

With regard to this clone: At one boundary the junction diverges from the germline segment, which might be a read error. CDR3 amino acids: CASSSLGQGTFLRSF. The CDR3 bases are TGTGCCAGCAGCTCACTTGGACAGGGAACTTTCCTACGCAGCTTC. V and J are TRBV11-2 and TRBJ2-7; 8 bases are shared with TRBD1. The length of the CDR3 is 15 residues. CDR1 is SGHAT, CDR2 FQNNGV, per germline.